This TCR beta chain is from a study of T-cell reconstitution after alpha-beta-depleted transplantation in children. General observations from the study: Newly produced T cells mostly accounted for T-cell counts and diversity one year post-transplant. High day-60 TCRbeta diversity in some patients came from surviving recipient T cells and thymic progenitors. Two months or so post-transplant, alpha-beta T cells reportedly derived from several hundred expanded graft clones.

The CDR3 contains 18 residues. Germline CDR1 SGHTA, CDR2 FQGTGA. V lost 5 bases, J lost 7 bases, and 20 bases stayed unmatched. For this clonotype: The antigen is not known.

Unique molecular identifiers were incorporated during preparation of the TCRbeta library. TCRdb reanalysed the PCR reads using MiXCR and keeps one entry per CDR3 protein. This sample has more than 200,000 distinct CDR3 sequences; roughly 24% occur once, and the top ten carry about 2.6%. The TCR comes from a girl aged 2-15 years with Fanconi anemia, due to receive a stem cell transplant. This sequence joins TRBV7-3 and TRBJ2-1; TRBD2 matches 7 bases. The sample here was PBMCs, taken before TCRalphabeta/CD19-depleted stem cell transplant. The CDR3 nucleotides read TGTGCCAGCAGCCTTTCCCCTCTTTCGTGGGAGGGCGTAAATGAGCAGTTCTTC. Its translation is CASSLSPLSWEGVNEQFF.